This entry lists 3 T cell receptor beta chains sequenced from one sample in a study of blood T cells in healthy people across ages. Next came a second PCR, run for about 7 to 12 cycles, which used a sample-barcoded 5' primer along with a J-beta primer mix. TCRdb called the 5' RACE reads again in MiXCR, with one record for every CDR3 protein. The repertoire holds 850,000 to 1,300,000 distinct CDR3 sequences, with 40% to 55% as singletons. Input material: blood. These receptors all stem from a woman aged 55-75 years in good health.

The chain couples TRBV7-2 to TRBJ1-4; weak D call: TRBD1 (5 bases). V dropped 7 bases and J dropped 11 bases, with 20 bases sitting between them. Germline lookup yields CDR1 SGHTA and CDR2 FQGNSA. The CDR3 has 14 amino acids. DNA of the CDR3: TGTGCCAGCACCTTTCTTGGGGCTCCCGGGAAACTGTTTTTT. Residues: CASTFLGAPGKLFF.

With regard to this clonotype: A read error is likely, as this CDR3 ends without the conserved phenylalanine or tryptophan. This sequence joins TRBV28 and TRBJ2-1, with D possibly matching TRBD1 (6 bases). V dropped 0 bases and J dropped 1 base, with 13 bases sitting between them. CDR1 and CDR2 from the germline V gene are MDHEN and SYDVKM. There are 17 residues in the CDR3. CDR3 nucleotides: TGTGCCAGCAGTTTATGGGTGCAGGGGTCATCCTACAATGAGCAGTTCTTA. Its protein product is CASSLWVQGSSYNEQFL.

This clonotype was seen many times. V is TRBV20-1 and J is TRBJ2-1, with 11 bases matching TRBD2. Germline CDR1 is DFQATT and CDR2 is SNEGSKA (reference sequence). This CDR3 region has 15 residues. With 3 bases clipped from V and 6 bases from J, the junction kept 7 bases outside the gene matches. The CDR3 loop is CSASLAGGGANEQFF. CDR3 in DNA: TGCAGTGCTAGCCTAGCGGGAGGTGGGGCCAATGAGCAGTTCTTC.